These T cell receptor beta chains were read from a single sample in a study of control samples from healthy donors and cancer patients. Produced via immunoSEQ multiplex PCR; TCRdb's table is partial and in-frame only. Counted here are roughly 100,000 clones, 80% to 95% occurring once; the ten biggest clones make up roughly 0.92%. The source material was blood. The receptors derive from a woman younger than 45 in good health. Each CDR3 is given with its conserved first and last residue. D genes are given only for firm matches. Clone size is shown for a subset of rows, as once, few, many or a class of expanded clone.

>TRBJ2-1|15|TRBD1|.|TRBV18
CASSPPGQGLNEQFF
TGTGCCAGCTCACCCCCGGGACAGGGCCTCAATGAGCAGTTCTTC
>TRBJ2-7|15|.|.|TRBV19
CASRLMLAGDYEQYF
TGTGCCAGTAGGCTTATGTTGGCAGGGGACTACGAGCAGTACTTC
>TRBJ2-5|14|.|.|TRBV7-2
CASSPRGGKETQYF
TGTGCCAGCAGCCCTAGGGGGGGGAAAGAGACCCAGTACTTC
>TRBJ2-1|16|.|.|TRBV7-6
CASSLAGGVGYNEQFF
TGTGCCAGCAGCTTAGCTGGGGGAGTGGGCTACAATGAGCAGTTCTTC
>TRBJ1-6|14|.|once|TRBV27
CASASGLSQSPLHF
TGTGCCAGCGCATCAGGGTTATCACAGTCACCCCTCCACTTT
>TRBJ2-7|10|.|.|TRBV29-1
CSVADSGQYF
TGCAGCGTTGCGGACTCCGGGCAGTACTTC
>TRBJ2-1|15|.|.|TRBV6-5
CASSYRFPSYNEQFF
TGTGCCAGCAGTTACAGATTTCCCTCCTACAATGAGCAGTTCTTC
>TRBJ1-6|12|TRBD1|.|TRBV19
CASSGQGGPLHF
TGTGCCAGTAGTGGACAGGGGGGACCCCTCCACTTT
>TRBJ1-2|13|TRBD1|.|TRBV12-5
CASRGQGANGYTF
TGTGCTAGTAGAGGACAGGGGGCCAATGGCTACACCTTC
>TRBJ2-7|17|.|.|TRBV10-3
CAISAPPWEGSSYEQYF
TGTGCCATCAGTGCGCCCCCCTGGGAAGGGAGCTCCTACGAGCAGTACTTC
>TRBJ2-1|16|.|few|TRBV27
CASSTGGTSSYNEQFF
TGTGCCAGCAGTACTGGGGGGACAAGCTCCTACAATGAGCAGTTCTTC
>TRBJ2-1|18|.|.|TRBV5-4
CASSLDAGGRSMRDEQFF
TGTGCCAGCAGCTTGGATGCCGGGGGGCGGTCTATGAGAGATGAGCAGTTCTTC
>TRBJ1-2|17|TRBD1|.|TRBV5-1
CASSPGGTDRSLHGYTF
TGCGCCAGCAGCCCAGGGGGCACGGACAGGAGTCTTCATGGCTACACCTTC
>TRBJ2-7|16|.|.|TRBV3-1/TRBV3-2
CASSQPPTSAVDEQYF
TGTGCCAGCAGCCAACCCCCGACCTCAGCGGTTGACGAGCAGTACTTC
>TRBJ2-7|15|.|once|TRBV7-2
CASSLAVGEFYEQYF
TGTGCCAGCAGCTTAGCGGTGGGGGAATTCTACGAGCAGTACTTC
>TRBJ1-5|13|.|.|TRBV12-3/TRBV12-4
CASSRDRLQPQHF
TGTGCCAGCAGTCGAGACCGATTACAGCCCCAGCATTTT
>TRBJ1-5|14|.|.|TRBV11-2
CASSLGRLGQPQHF
TGTGCCAGCAGCTTAGGGCGGCTCGGTCAGCCCCAGCATTTT
>TRBJ1-4|19|.|few|TRBV3-1/TRBV3-2
CASSQELDPSTLPNEKLFF
TGTGCCAGCAGCCAAGAGTTAGACCCTTCGACGCTCCCTAATGAAAAACTGTTTTTT
>TRBJ2-1|14|TRBD2|.|TRBV29-1
CSATSETAYNEQFF
TGCAGCGCAACTAGCGAGACTGCCTACAATGAGCAGTTCTTC
>TRBJ1-6|12|.|.|TRBV6-5
CASSYIQGTLHF
TGTGCCAGCAGTTACATCCAGGGTACCCTCCACTTT
>TRBJ2-3|15|TRBD2|.|TRBV2
CASSEQGLLTDTQYF
TGTGCCAGCAGTGAGCAGGGACTACTCACAGATACGCAGTATTTT
>TRBJ1-4|16|.|.|TRBV27
CASSLYRSTTNEKLFF
TGTGCCAGCAGTTTATATAGGTCCACAACTAATGAAAAACTGTTTTTT
>TRBJ1-1|14|TRBD1|.|TRBV27
CASRPTGGGTEAFF
TGTGCCAGCAGACCCACAGGGGGCGGCACTGAAGCTTTCTTT
>TRBJ2-7|15|.|few|TRBV24-1
CATSDPRTRTYEQYF
TGTGCCACCAGTGATCCTCGGACGAGGACCTACGAGCAGTACTTC
>TRBJ2-2|17|TRBD2|once|TRBV10-2
CASSEPQTSGRDGELFF
TGCGCCAGCAGTGAGCCACAGACTAGCGGGAGGGACGGGGAGCTGTTTTTT
>TRBJ1-2|14|.|.|TRBV9
CASSVDTSNYGYTF
TGTGCCAGCAGCGTCGACACGTCTAACTATGGCTACACCTTC
>TRBJ2-1|15|TRBD2|.|TRBV9
CASSLSTSGGNEQFF
TGTGCCAGCAGCCTCTCCACTAGCGGCGGAAATGAGCAGTTCTTC
>TRBJ1-2|14|TRBD1|once|TRBV24-1
CATSDQQGARGYTF
TGTGCCACCAGTGATCAGCAGGGGGCGCGAGGCTACACCTTC
>TRBJ2-5|13|TRBD1|.|TRBV2
CAGDRGRWETQYF
TGTGCCGGCGACAGGGGGCGGTGGGAGACCCAGTACTTC
>TRBJ2-3|16|TRBD2|.|TRBV25-1
CASSESASGGADTQYF
TGTGCCAGCAGTGAATCGGCTAGCGGGGGGGCCGATACGCAGTATTTT
>TRBJ1-6|16|.|.|TRBV5-1
CASSLEGASYNSPLHF
TGCGCCAGCAGCTTGGAGGGCGCGTCCTATAATTCACCCCTCCACTTT
>TRBJ1-3|17|.|.|TRBV4-1
CASSPTPQGSAGNTIYF
TGCGCCAGCAGCCCTACTCCTCAGGGTTCTGCTGGAAACACCATATATTTT
>TRBJ2-1|14|.|.|TRBV27
CASSLEPRGREQFF
TGTGCCAGCAGTTTAGAGCCCCGGGGACGCGAGCAGTTCTTC
>TRBJ2-2|15|.|.|TRBV11-2
CASSLVAGMTGELFF
TGTGCCAGCAGCTTAGTTGCAGGGATGACCGGGGAGCTGTTTTTT
>TRBJ2-3|15|.|.|TRBV6-4
CASSDSENPTDTQYF
TGTGCCAGCAGTGACTCGGAGAATCCCACAGATACGCAGTATTTT
>TRBJ1-2|14|TRBD1|.|TRBV5-6
CASSQDRGNYGYTF
TGTGCCAGCAGCCAGGACAGGGGTAACTATGGCTACACCTTC
>TRBJ2-1|17|.|.|TRBV18
CASSPRAQGSLRHEQFF
TGTGCCAGCTCACCCCGGGCCCAGGGGAGTCTACGTCATGAGCAGTTCTTC
>TRBJ1-2|15|TRBD1|.|TRBV29-1
CSVAEDRGRIYGYTF
TGCAGCGTTGCGGAGGACAGGGGTCGTATTTATGGCTACACCTTC
>TRBJ1-4|15|TRBD1|.|TRBV25-1
CASSESRTGVEKLFF
TGTGCCAGCAGTGAATCCCGGACAGGGGTCGAAAAACTGTTTTTT
>TRBJ1-2|14|.|.|TRBV3-1/TRBV3-2
CASSQETGVQGYTF
TGTGCCAGCAGCCAAGAAACCGGTGTCCAGGGCTACACCTTC